Each of the 30 T cell receptor beta chains below was sequenced from the same sample in a study of regulatory T cells in long-lasting Graves disease. The time point here: newly diagnosed GD, antithyroid drugs for less than 3 months. PBMC-derived RNA was used for the TCR library. In building TCR beta libraries, iRepertoire HTBI primers were used together with Arm-PCR of CDR3 regions. One entry per CDR3 protein results from TCRdb running MiXCR on the multiplex PCR reads. The table lists some 500,000 distinct CDR3 sequences, about 14% of them singletons, with under 10% in the top ten. These data are also associated with another study on T cells in Graves' hyperthyroidism and ophthalmopathy.

Sequencing used peripheral blood mononuclear cells (PBMCs), obtained at new diagnosis, from a patient treated with antithyroid drugs. The receptors were gathered from a young man with Graves disease.

This clonotype was picked up many times. The J gene is TRBJ1-4, the V gene TRBV6-1, with a tentative D call TRBD1 (6 bases). The CDR3 contains 14 residues. The V gene's germline CDR1 is MNHNS and CDR2 SASEGT. V lost 6 bases and J 8 bases, leaving 16 bases between the germline ends. CDR3 loop: CASRPDSVNEKLFF. In nucleotides, the CDR3 is TGTGCCAGCAGGCCGGACAGCGTCAACGAAAAACTGTTTTTT.

This clonotype was found many times. The rearrangement links TRBV29-1 to TRBJ1-2; D uncertain. Per the germline V gene, CDR1 is SQVTM and CDR2 is ANQGSEA. The CDR3 consists of 13 residues. Trimming left V 6 bases short and J 4 bases short, with 15 bases between. The DNA for the CDR3 is TGCAGCGTCGCCTCCGAGGGTACCTATGGCTACACCTTC. Its protein is CSVASEGTYGYTF.

This clonotype was picked up a small number of times. The chain joins TRBV10-3 to TRBJ1-1, with a weak D call TRBD1 (5 bases). The CDR3 totals 16 residues. Deletions cut 7 bases from V and 4 bases from J, with 22 bases between. The germline V gene has CDR1 ENHRY and CDR2 SYGVKD. The CDR3 region is CAINPGRGPLGTEAFF. Written as DNA, the CDR3 is TGTGCCATCAACCCGGGGAGGGGACCACTGGGCACTGAAGCTTTCTTT.

Many counts were recorded for this clonotype. The chain joins TRBV11-2 to TRBJ2-7; the D is unclear. CDR3 size: 10 residues. V was trimmed by 3 bases and J by 6 bases, leaving 3 bases between them. Germline V gene sequence: CDR1 SGHAT, CDR2 FQNNGV. The CDR3 protein is CASSFGEQYF. The CDR3 nucleotides are TGTGCCAGCAGCTTTGGCGAGCAGTACTTC.

This clonotype showed up many times. The chain carries TRBV5-1 and TRBJ2-2, with D possibly being TRBD1 (5 bases). Germline CDR1 reads SGHRS; CDR2 reads YFSETQ. V lost 1 base, J lost 4 bases, and 11 bases lay in between. CDR3 length: 15 amino acids. CDR3 DNA: TGCGCCAGCAGCTTGACAGCCCAGGGCACCGGGGAGCTGTTTTTT. Encoded protein: CASSLTAQGTGELFF.

This clonotype turned up a few times. This chain uses TRBV15 with TRBJ2-3, with 7 bases aligning to TRBD2. Germline trimming cut 0 bases from V and 5 bases from J; bases unmatched to any gene: 8. The CDR3 sequence is 16 residues long. Looked up from germline, CDR1 is LNHNV and CDR2 is YYDKDF (reference sequence). CDR3 sequence: CATSREKWGGGDTQYF. The CDR3 bases are TGTGCCACCAGCAGAGAGAAATGGGGGGGGGGAGATACGCAGTATTTT.

The V call is TRBV7-9, the J call TRBJ2-5, with 9 nucleotides matching TRBD1. CDR3 length: 11 amino acids. The germline CDR1 and CDR2 sequences are SEHNR and FQNEAQ (reference sequence). V was pared by 8 bases and J by 12 bases, with 7 bases of the junction left unmatched. The DNA for the CDR3 is TGTGCCAGCGGACAGGGGCCCCGTGAGTACTTC. Its protein product is CASGQGPREYF. Full variable domain (outside the CDR3, taken from reference TRBV7-9 and TRBJ2-5): DTGVSQNPRHKITKRGQNVTFRCDPISEHNRLYWYRQTLGQGPEFLTYFQNEAQLEKSRLLSDRFSAERPKGSFSTLEIQRTEQGDSAMYLCASGQGPREYFGPGTRLLVL.

The chain couples TRBV29-1 to TRBJ2-5, with D possibly TRBD1 on 7 matching bases. Trimming pared 5 bases from V and 5 bases from J, leaving 21 bases between. Germline CDR1 reads SQVTM; CDR2 reads ANQGSEA. The CDR3 is made up of 15 amino acids. The DNA of the CDR3 is TGCAGCGTTACCCCTGGCCGGAGGGGGCGGGAGACCCAGTACTTC. It specifies CSVTPGRRGRETQYF.

The sample holds many counts of this clonotype. The chain uses TRBV12-3 or TRBV12-4 and TRBJ2-5; TRBD1 or TRBD2 may be the D gene (5 bases each). The CDR3 spans 16 residues. V lost 5 bases and J 1 base, leaving 17 bases between the germline ends. CDR3 sequence reads: CASSPGTHTIQETQYF. The CDR3 DNA is TGTGCCAGCAGTCCCGGGACCCATACGATCCAAGAGACCCAGTACTTC.

This clonotype was recorded at least ten times. The chain couples TRBV6-2 or TRBV6-3 to TRBJ2-5, with a possible D match to TRBD1 (5 bases). The CDR3 is 12 residues long. The germline V gene has CDR1 MNHEY and CDR2 SVGEGT. With 7 bases removed from V and 6 bases from J, the gap between germline ends came to 12 bases. For the CDR3, the DNA is TGTGCCAGCAAAGGGGAAGGGAAGACCCAGTACTTC. Protein sequence: CASKGEGKTQYF.

This clonotype was counted many times. The rearrangement links TRBV20-1 to TRBJ1-4, with 9 nucleotides matching TRBD1. The CDR3 sequence is 14 residues long. CDR1 is DFQATT, CDR2 SNEGSKA, per germline (reference sequence). With 5 bases clipped from V and 7 bases from J, the junction kept 8 bases outside the gene matches. The CDR3 spells CSASRTDRGEKLFF. CDR3 in DNA: TGCAGTGCTTCCCGGACGGACAGGGGTGAAAAACTGTTTTTT.

This clonotype was found a few times. This rearrangement joins TRBV10-3 to TRBJ1-2, with D possibly TRBD1 on 5 matching bases. CDR3 length equals 13 residues. In germline, CDR1 is ENHRY, CDR2 SYGVKD. The V gene lost 7 bases and the J gene lost 7 bases, with 16 bases spanning the gap. The CDR3 region has the DNA TGTGCCATCACTCCCACCGGGGCAGCTGGCTACACCTTC. Encoded protein: CAITPTGAAGYTF.

This clonotype was observed at least ten times. The chain uses TRBV29-1 and TRBJ2-2; D gene unclear. The CDR3 contains 13 residues. V gave up 2 bases and J gave up 2 bases, with 6 bases separating them. Germline values: CDR1 SQVTM, CDR2 ANQGSEA. The CDR3 sequence is CSVERVNTGELFF. The CDR3 bases are TGCAGCGTTGAACGCGTAAACACCGGGGAGCTGTTTTTT.

This clonotype showed up many times. This rearrangement joins TRBV11-2 to TRBJ2-2; TRBD1 matches 7 bases. The CDR3 is 16 amino acids. The ends lost 5 bases at V and 1 base at J; junction bases unmatched: 7. CDR1 and CDR2 (germline): SGHAT, FQNNGV. The CDR3: CASSPRGTENTGELFF. CDR3 DNA: TGTGCCAGCAGCCCGAGGGGGACAGAGAACACCGGGGAGCTGTTTTTT.

Ten or more counts support this clonotype. The chain links TRBV20-1 to TRBJ2-5, with TRBD1 matching 12 bases. CDR1 and CDR2 from the germline V gene are DFQATT and SNEGSKA (reference sequence). This CDR3 region has 15 residues. J was trimmed by 5 bases and V by 3 bases; bases with no gene match: 7. CDR3 nucleotides: TGCAGTGCTAGGGCGGGGACAGGGGGCTACGAGACCCAGTACTTC. Protein product: CSARAGTGGYETQYF.

This clonotype has ten or more counts. The chain has TRBV11-2 and TRBJ2-5, with D perhaps matching TRBD2 (6 bases). The V gene's germline CDR1 is SGHAT and CDR2 FQNNGV. The CDR3 length is 18 residues. V lost 0 bases to trimming and J lost 4 bases, with 21 bases between them. The CDR3 region is CASSLDRGWEMGVETQYF. CDR3 coding DNA: TGTGCCAGCAGCTTAGATCGGGGGTGGGAAATGGGAGTAGAGACCCAGTACTTC.

This clonotype was observed many times. J is TRBJ2-2 and V is TRBV11-2; D gene unclear. In germline, CDR1 is SGHAT, CDR2 FQNNGV. The CDR3 is 15 amino acids. V lost 2 bases, J lost 1 base, and 8 bases lay in between. CDR3 sequence reads: CASSLYWENTGELFF. CDR3 in DNA: TGTGCCAGCAGCTTATACTGGGAGAACACCGGGGAGCTGTTTTTT.

With regard to this clonotype: One base away lies a much larger clone, so this may be a sequencing read error. This chain links TRBV29-1 with TRBJ2-1, with 10 nucleotides matching TRBD2. Germline assignment: CDR1 SQVTM and CDR2 ANQGSEA. The CDR3 extends over 15 amino acids. CDR3: CSVSPSGRGYNERFF. The CDR3, as DNA: TGCAGCGTTAGCCCTAGCGGGAGAGGCTACAATGAGCGGTTCTTC.

This clonotype was observed many times. The genes are TRBV30 and TRBJ2-2, with D possibly matching TRBD2 (6 bases). From germline, CDR1 is GTSNPN and CDR2 SVGIG (reference sequence). V dropped 1 base and J dropped 5 bases, with 17 bases sitting between them. The CDR3 has 16 amino acids. The CDR3 loop reads CAWSEAGDPDTGELFF. The DNA of the CDR3 is TGTGCCTGGAGTGAAGCGGGCGATCCCGATACCGGGGAGCTGTTTTTT.

This clonotype occurred once. A read error is possible here, since a much larger clone lies one base away. The rearrangement links TRBV12-5 to TRBJ2-4, with D perhaps TRBD1 or TRBD2 (5 bases each). The germline V gene encodes CDR1 LGHNT and CDR2 FRNRAP. The CDR3 has 14 residues. The ends were cut back, 5 bases at V and 9 bases at J, with 17 bases in the middle. CDR3 nucleotide sequence: TGTGCTAGTGGTCCAAGTGCTGGGGACGGCATTCAGTACTTC. Protein: CASGPSAGDGIQYF.

This clonotype was observed many times. The rearrangement links TRBV20-1 to TRBJ2-2, with D possibly matching TRBD2 (5 bases). The CDR3 is made up of 15 amino acids. Trimming shortened V by 3 bases and J by 5 bases, and 16 bases separated the two germline ends. Per germline, CDR1 DFQATT and CDR2 SNEGSKA (reference sequence). CDR3 loop: CSASRWEWRTGELFF. The CDR3 DNA is TGCAGTGCTAGTAGGTGGGAGTGGAGGACCGGGGAGCTGTTTTTT.

This clonotype was found many times. The chain employs TRBV19 and TRBJ1-2, with D possibly TRBD1 on 5 matching bases. CDR3 size: 15 residues. Trimming removed 4 bases at V and 2 bases at J, with 14 bases between. Germline CDR1 is LNHDA and CDR2 is SQIVND (reference sequence). The CDR3 DNA reads as TGTGCCAGTAGTACTGGGACTTCAACCAACTATGGCTACACCTTC. Its translation: CASSTGTSTNYGYTF.

This clonotype was observed at least ten times. This chain links TRBV12-3 or TRBV12-4 with TRBJ1-2; a possible D gene is TRBD1 (6 bases). This CDR3 contains 15 residues. Trimming shortened V by 6 bases and J by 3 bases, and 17 bases separated the two germline ends. The CDR3 protein is CASSWDAGGYYGYTF. DNA of the CDR3: TGTGCCAGCAGCTGGGACGCGGGGGGCTACTATGGCTACACCTTC.

This clonotype was seen a few times. The rearrangement joins TRBV10-1 to TRBJ2-1; 13 positions agree with TRBD2. The junction had 3 bases not matched to a gene; V was cut back by 3 bases and J by 1 base. Germline lookup yields CDR1 WNHNN and CDR2 SYGVQD (reference sequence). The CDR3 consists of 17 residues. The CDR3 region is CASSDRTSGSSYNEQFF. The DNA of the CDR3 is TGCGCCAGCAGTGACCGGACTAGCGGGAGTTCCTACAATGAGCAGTTCTTC.

This clonotype was detected a few times. This chain joins TRBV29-1 and TRBJ2-1; the D is unclear. This CDR3 is 12 amino acids long. The germline V gene has CDR1 SQVTM and CDR2 ANQGSEA. The V and J ends lost 6 bases and 8 bases respectively, with 14 bases between them. The CDR3 coding sequence is TGCAGCGTCATACGTACAACTGATGAGCAGTTCTTC. Amino acid sequence: CSVIRTTDEQFF.

This clonotype has ten or more counts. This sequence joins TRBV27 and TRBJ2-7, with TRBD2 as a possible D gene (7 bases). V lost 6 bases and J 7 bases, leaving 19 bases between the germline ends. Germline assignment: CDR1 MNHEY and CDR2 SMNVEV (reference sequence). The CDR3 has 14 residues. The CDR3 DNA follows: TGTGCCAGCAGATCCCCGGGGGGCGGGGCGGAGCAGTACTTC. This codes for CASRSPGGGAEQYF.

This clonotype was seen only a few times. A much more abundant neighbour one base away suggests this may be a read error. The V call is TRBV27, the J call TRBJ1-2; 7 nucleotides agree with TRBD1. The CDR3 extends over 13 amino acids. V lost 6 bases, J lost 5 bases, and 6 bases stayed unmatched. Germline V gene sequence: CDR1 MNHEY, CDR2 SMNVEV (reference sequence). CDR3 in amino acids: CASRTGPGYGYTF. CDR3 nucleotides: TGTGCCAGCAGGACAGGGCCTGGGTATGGCTACACCTTC.

The count of this clonotype is one. A much larger clone differs by one base, so this may be a read error. This sequence joins TRBV27 and TRBJ2-7, with a weak D call TRBD2 (5 bases). CDR1 is MNHEY, CDR2 SMNVEV, per germline (reference sequence). The CDR3 is 14 amino acids. V was clipped by 6 bases and J by 2 bases, with 14 bases between them. The CDR3 bases are TGTGCCAGCAGCATCCAAATGGGAGCCTACGAGCAGTACTTC. As protein: CASSIQMGAYEQYF.

This clonotype has at least ten counts. CDR3 amino acids: CASSPRGAPSYEQYF. The CDR3 bases are TGTGCCAGCAGCCCTAGGGGGGCGCCCTCCTACGAGCAGTACTTC. The chain links TRBV7-2 to TRBJ2-7; D may correspond to TRBD1 or TRBD2 (6 bases each). This CDR3 contains 15 residues. The V gene's germline CDR1 is SGHTA and CDR2 FQGNSA. Trimming removed 5 bases at V and 0 bases at J, with 14 bases between.

In this sample, this clonotype turned up many times. This chain joins TRBV12-3 or TRBV12-4 and TRBJ1-1; D is unresolved. V dropped 3 bases and J dropped 2 bases, with 10 bases sitting between them. There are 14 residues in the CDR3. The chain's CDR3 is CASSFGHPNTEAFF. CDR3 bases: TGTGCCAGCAGTTTTGGGCACCCTAACACTGAAGCTTTCTTT.